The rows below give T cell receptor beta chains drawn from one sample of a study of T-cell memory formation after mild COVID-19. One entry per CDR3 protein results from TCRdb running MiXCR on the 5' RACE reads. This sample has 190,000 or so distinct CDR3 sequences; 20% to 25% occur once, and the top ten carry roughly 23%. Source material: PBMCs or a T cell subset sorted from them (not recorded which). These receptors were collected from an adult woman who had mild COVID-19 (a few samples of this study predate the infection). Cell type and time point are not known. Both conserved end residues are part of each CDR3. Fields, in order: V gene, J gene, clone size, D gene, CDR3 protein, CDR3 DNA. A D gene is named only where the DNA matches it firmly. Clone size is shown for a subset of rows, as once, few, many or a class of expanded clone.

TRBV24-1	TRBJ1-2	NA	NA	CATSEGYGYTF	TGTGCCACCAGTGAGGGCTATGGCTACACCTTC
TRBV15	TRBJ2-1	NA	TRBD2	CATSRGLVNEQFF	TGTGCCACCAGCAGGGGACTAGTAAATGAGCAGTTCTTC
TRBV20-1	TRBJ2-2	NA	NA	CSARGQNTGELFF	TGCAGTGCTAGAGGTCAGAACACCGGGGAGCTGTTTTTT
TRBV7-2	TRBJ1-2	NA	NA	CASNLGQLHSYGYTF	TGTGCCAGCAACTTAGGACAGCTGCATAGCTATGGCTACACCTTC
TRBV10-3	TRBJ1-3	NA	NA	CAISESPSGTGNTIYF	TGTGCCATCAGTGAGTCGCCGAGTGGGACTGGAAACACCATATATTTT
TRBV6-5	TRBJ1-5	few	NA	CASGRTFNQPQHF	TGTGCCAGCGGCCGGACTTTCAATCAGCCCCAGCATTTT
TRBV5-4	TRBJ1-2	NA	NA	CASSLEGSVRDYGYTF	TGTGCCAGCAGCTTGGAAGGGAGTGTGAGAGACTATGGCTACACCTTC
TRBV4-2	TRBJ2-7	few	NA	CASSQLGAVNSYEQYF	TGTGCCAGCAGCCAACTGGGGGCGGTCAATTCCTACGAGCAGTACTTC
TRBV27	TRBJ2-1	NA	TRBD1	CASSLSIVTGGTYNEQFF	TGTGCCAGCAGTTTATCGATAGTCACAGGGGGTACCTACAATGAGCAGTTCTTC
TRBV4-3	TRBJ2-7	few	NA	CASSQDSGLPPYEQYF	TGCGCCAGCAGCCAAGATTCGGGACTCCCGCCTTACGAGCAGTACTTC
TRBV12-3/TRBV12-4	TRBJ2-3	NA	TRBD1	CASGGTGETTDTQYF	TGTGCCAGCGGGGGGACAGGGGAGACCACAGATACGCAGTATTTT
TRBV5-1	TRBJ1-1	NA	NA	CASSYLINTEAFF	TGCGCCAGCAGCTACCTAATAAACACTGAAGCTTTCTTT
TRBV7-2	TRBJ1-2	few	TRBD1	CASSSRRDRGQGYTF	TGTGCCAGCAGCTCGCGAAGGGACAGGGGGCAGGGCTACACCTTC
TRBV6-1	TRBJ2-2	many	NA	CASSEAGGFETGELFF	TGTGCCAGCAGTGAAGCTGGAGGATTCGAGACCGGGGAGCTGTTTTTT
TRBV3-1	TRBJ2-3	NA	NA	CASSPRKDVGGTFGDTQYF	TGTGCCAGCAGCCCCCGAAAGGACGTCGGGGGGACATTTGGTGATACGCAGTATTTT
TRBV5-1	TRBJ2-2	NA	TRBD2	CASSLTSGSSGELFF	TGCGCCAGCAGCTTGACGAGCGGGAGTAGCGGGGAGCTGTTTTTT
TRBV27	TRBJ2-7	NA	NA	CASAEPGYEQYF	TGTGCCAGCGCTGAGCCCGGCTACGAGCAGTACTTC
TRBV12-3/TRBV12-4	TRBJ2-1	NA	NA	CASSEGKSYNEQFF	TGTGCCAGCAGTGAGGGGAAATCCTACAATGAGCAGTTCTTC
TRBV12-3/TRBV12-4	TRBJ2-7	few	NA	CASSLFQGTTYEQYF	TGTGCCAGCAGTTTGTTCCAGGGGACGACCTACGAGCAGTACTTC
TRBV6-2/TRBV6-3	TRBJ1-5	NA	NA	CASAQGRVARSNQPQHF	TGTGCCAGCGCACAGGGAAGGGTTGCGCGGTCCAATCAGCCCCAGCATTTT
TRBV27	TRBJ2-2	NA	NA	CASSPGLTTGELFF	TGTGCCAGCAGCCCGGGACTGACCACCGGGGAGCTGTTTTTT
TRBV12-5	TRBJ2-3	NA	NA	CASGLGDTQYF	TGTGCTAGTGGTTTGGGGGATACGCAGTATTTT
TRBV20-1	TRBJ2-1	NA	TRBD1	CSARGSETGGDEQFF	TGCAGTGCTAGAGGCTCTGAAACAGGGGGCGATGAGCAGTTCTTC
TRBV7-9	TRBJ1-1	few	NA	CASSSLPRGDTEAFF	TGTGCCAGCAGCTCCCTCCCCAGGGGTGACACTGAAGCTTTCTTT
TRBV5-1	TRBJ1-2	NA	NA	CASRTDLYYGYTF	TGCGCCAGCAGGACCGACCTTTACTATGGCTACACCTTC
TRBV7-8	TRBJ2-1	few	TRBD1	CASNQGQGLYNEQFF	TGTGCCAGCAACCAGGGACAGGGACTCTACAATGAGCAGTTCTTC
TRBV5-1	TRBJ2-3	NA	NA	CASSAITVAEDTQYF	TGCGCCAGCAGCGCAATAACCGTTGCTGAAGATACGCAGTATTTT
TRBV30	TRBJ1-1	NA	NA	CAWMTREFTEAFF	TGTGCCTGGATGACGAGGGAATTCACTGAAGCTTTCTTT
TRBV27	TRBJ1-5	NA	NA	CASRRAGNQPQHF	TGTGCCAGCAGGAGGGCCGGCAATCAGCCCCAGCATTTT
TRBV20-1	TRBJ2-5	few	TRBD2	CSARAGLAVQETQYF	TGCAGTGCTAGGGCGGGACTAGCGGTTCAAGAGACCCAGTACTTC
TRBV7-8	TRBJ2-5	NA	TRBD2	CASSLAGLRGGEETQYF	TGTGCCAGCAGCTTAGCGGGACTTCGGGGGGGCGAAGAGACCCAGTACTTC
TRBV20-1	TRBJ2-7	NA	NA	CSARPSATYEQYF	TGCAGTGCTAGACCTAGCGCGACCTACGAGCAGTACTTC
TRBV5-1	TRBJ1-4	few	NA	CASSLEGGRGEKLFF	TGCGCCAGCAGCTTGGAGGGGGGGCGCGGTGAAAAACTGTTTTTT
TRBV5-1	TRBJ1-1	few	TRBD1	CASSLGQGVAEAFF	TGCGCCAGCAGCTTGGGACAGGGGGTCGCTGAAGCTTTCTTT
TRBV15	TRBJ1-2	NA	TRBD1	CATSREGDSQARDGYTF	TGTGCCACCAGCAGAGAAGGGGACAGTCAAGCCAGGGATGGCTACACCTTC
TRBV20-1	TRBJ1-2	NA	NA	CSARVRGFDGYTF	TGCAGTGCTAGAGTCCGGGGATTCGATGGCTACACCTTC
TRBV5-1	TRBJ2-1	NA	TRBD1	CASSWGTGMVDEQFF	TGCGCCAGCAGCTGGGGGACAGGGATGGTCGATGAGCAGTTCTTC
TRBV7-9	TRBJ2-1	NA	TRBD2	CASSSGLAGGPVYEQFF	TGTGCCAGCAGCTCGGGACTAGCGGGGGGGCCGGTCTATGAGCAGTTCTTC
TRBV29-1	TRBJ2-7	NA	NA	CSVEGDFGYEQYF	TGCAGCGTTGAGGGGGACTTCGGCTACGAGCAGTACTTC
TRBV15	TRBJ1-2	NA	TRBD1	CATSRDYEGDRRPKKSNYGYTF	TGTGCCACCAGCAGAGATTATGAGGGGGACAGACGACCGAAGAAATCTAACTATGGCTACACCTTC
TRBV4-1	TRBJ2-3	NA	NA	CASSQGMATDTQYF	TGCGCCAGCAGCCAGGGGATGGCGACAGATACGCAGTATTTT
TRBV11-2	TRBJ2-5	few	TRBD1	CASSYRQGLEPETQYF	TGTGCCAGCAGCTATAGACAGGGGTTGGAGCCGGAGACCCAGTACTTC
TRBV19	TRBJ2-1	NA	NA	CASSQTEINEQFF	TGTGCCAGTAGCCAGACAGAAATCAATGAGCAGTTCTTC
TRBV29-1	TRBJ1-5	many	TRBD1	CSVGQGAESQPQHF	TGCAGCGTTGGACAGGGGGCAGAGAGTCAGCCCCAGCATTTT
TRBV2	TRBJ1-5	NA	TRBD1	CATQPLQGANQPQHF	TGTGCCACCCAACCTCTACAGGGGGCGAATCAGCCCCAGCATTTT
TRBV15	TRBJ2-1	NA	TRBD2	CATSGTSGSLEQFF	TGTGCCACCAGCGGGACTAGCGGGAGCTTGGAGCAGTTCTTC
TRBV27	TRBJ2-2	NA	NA	CASSLMGATGELFF	TGTGCCAGCAGTTTGATGGGGGCGACCGGGGAGCTGTTTTTT
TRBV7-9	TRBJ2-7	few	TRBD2	CASSTPPRGTPYEQYF	TGTGCCAGCAGCACACCGCCGCGGGGGACCCCCTACGAGCAGTACTTC
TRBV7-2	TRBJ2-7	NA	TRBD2	CASSLAGPLAGATYEQYF	TGTGCCAGCAGCTTAGCGGGGCCACTAGCGGGAGCGACCTACGAGCAGTACTTC
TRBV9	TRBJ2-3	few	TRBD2	CASSVGTSESTDTQYF	TGTGCCAGCAGCGTAGGGACTAGCGAGTCCACAGATACGCAGTATTTT
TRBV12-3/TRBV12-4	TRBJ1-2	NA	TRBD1	CASSLLGTGDGYTF	TGTGCCAGCAGTTTATTAGGGACAGGGGATGGCTACACCTTC
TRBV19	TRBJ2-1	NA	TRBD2	CASTPSAAGGYNEQFF	TGTGCCAGTACCCCTTCTGCGGCGGGGGGCTACAATGAGCAGTTCTTC
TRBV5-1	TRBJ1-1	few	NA	CASSLGTANTEAFF	TGCGCCAGCAGCTTGGGTACAGCGAACACTGAAGCTTTCTTT
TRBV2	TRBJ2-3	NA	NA	CASSEADPSTDTQYF	TGTGCCAGCAGTGAAGCTGATCCGAGCACAGATACGCAGTATTTT